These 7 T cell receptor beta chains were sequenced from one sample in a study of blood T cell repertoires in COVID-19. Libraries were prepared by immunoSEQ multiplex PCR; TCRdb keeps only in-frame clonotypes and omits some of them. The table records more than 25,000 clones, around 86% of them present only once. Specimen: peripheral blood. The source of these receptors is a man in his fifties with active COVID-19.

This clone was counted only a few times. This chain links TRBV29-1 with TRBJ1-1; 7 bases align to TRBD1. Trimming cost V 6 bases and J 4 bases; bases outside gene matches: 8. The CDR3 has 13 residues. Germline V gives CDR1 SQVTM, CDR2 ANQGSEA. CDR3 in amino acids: CSVLPTGSTEAFF. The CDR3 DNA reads TGCAGCGTCCTCCCGACAGGGAGCACTGAAGCTTTCTTT.

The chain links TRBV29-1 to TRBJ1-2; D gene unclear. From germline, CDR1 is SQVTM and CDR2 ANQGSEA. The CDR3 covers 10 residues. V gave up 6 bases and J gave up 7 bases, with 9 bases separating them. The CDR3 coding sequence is TGCAGCGTCAAGACACTTGGCTACACCTTC. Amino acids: CSVKTLGYTF.

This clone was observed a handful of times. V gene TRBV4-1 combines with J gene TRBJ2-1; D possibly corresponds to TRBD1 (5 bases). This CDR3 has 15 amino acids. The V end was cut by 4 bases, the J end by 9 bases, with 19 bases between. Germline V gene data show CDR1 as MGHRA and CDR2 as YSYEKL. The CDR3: CASSPLQGSVREQFF. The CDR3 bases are TGCGCCAGCAGCCCTTTGCAGGGATCGGTTCGTGAGCAGTTCTTC.

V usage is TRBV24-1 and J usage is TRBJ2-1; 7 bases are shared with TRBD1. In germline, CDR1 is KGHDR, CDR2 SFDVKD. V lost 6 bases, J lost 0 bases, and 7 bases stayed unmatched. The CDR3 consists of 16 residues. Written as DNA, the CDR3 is TGTGCCACCAGTAGAGGGACAGAAGTCTCCTACAATGAGCAGTTCTTC. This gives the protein CATSRGTEVSYNEQFF.

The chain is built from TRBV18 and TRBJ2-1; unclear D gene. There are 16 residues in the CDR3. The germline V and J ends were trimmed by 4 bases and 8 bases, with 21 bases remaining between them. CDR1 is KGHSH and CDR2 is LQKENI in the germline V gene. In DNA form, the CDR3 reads TGTGCCAGCTCACAGAGAAGGAGTTTAGGAGTCGATGAGCAGTTCTTC. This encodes CASSQRRSLGVDEQFF.

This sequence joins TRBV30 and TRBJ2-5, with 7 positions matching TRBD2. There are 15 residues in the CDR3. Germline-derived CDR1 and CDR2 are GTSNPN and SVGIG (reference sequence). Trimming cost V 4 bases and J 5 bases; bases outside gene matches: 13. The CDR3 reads CAWTLTSAVWETQYF. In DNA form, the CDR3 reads TGTGCCTGGACGCTAACTAGCGCGGTGTGGGAGACCCAGTACTTC. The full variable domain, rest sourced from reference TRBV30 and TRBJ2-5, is SQTIHQWPATLVQPVGSPLSLECTVEGTSNPNLYWYRQAAGRGLQLLFYSVGIGQISSEVPQNLSASRPQDRQFILSSKKLLLSDSGFYLCAWTLTSAVWETQYFGPGTRLLVL.

The CDR3: CASSATGNVQTGELFF. CDR3 nucleotides: TGTGCCAGCAGCGCTACCGGGAACGTACAAACCGGGGAGCTGTTTTTT. The chain recombines TRBV5-5 with TRBJ2-2; possible D gene TRBD2, 5 bases. The germline V and J ends were trimmed by 4 bases and 5 bases, with 18 bases remaining between them. This CDR3 is 16 amino acids long. Per germline, CDR1 SGHKS and CDR2 YYEKEE (reference sequence).